These 21 T cell receptor beta chains originate from one sample sequenced in a study of blood T cell repertoires in COVID-19. Produced via immunoSEQ multiplex PCR; TCRdb's table is partial and in-frame only. The data show around 100,000 clones, 84% seen once. The sequencing sample was made of peripheral blood. The receptors were gathered from a human donor in a cohort sampled during active COVID-19.

This clone was picked up a small number of times. The rearrangement joins TRBV5-1 to TRBJ2-7, with a weak D call TRBD2 (6 bases). Looked up from germline, CDR1 is SGHRS and CDR2 is YFSETQ. This CDR3 contains 14 residues. Trimming removed 4 bases from V and 0 bases from J, with 11 bases in between. The CDR3 DNA sequence: TGCGCCAGCAGCGCCCTAGCGAGCTCCTACGAGCAGTACTTC. It encodes CASSALASSYEQYF.

The chain carries TRBV5-1 and TRBJ2-3; 11 nucleotides align to TRBD1. The CDR3 spans 16 residues. V trimming: 6 bases; J trimming: 1 base; junction bases outside the gene matches: 7. The germline V gene encodes CDR1 SGHRS and CDR2 YFSETQ. Here the CDR3 reads CASTSGTGGRTDTQYF. The CDR3 DNA follows: TGCGCCAGCACCTCCGGGACAGGGGGACGCACAGATACGCAGTATTTT.

J is TRBJ2-4 and V is TRBV29-1, with TRBD1 as a possible D gene (5 bases). There are 14 residues in the CDR3. CDR1 and CDR2 (germline): SQVTM, ANQGSEA. V lost 4 bases and J lost 3, with 13 bases in between. DNA of the CDR3: TGCAGCGTTGGTCTCCAGGGCGGCAAAAACATTCAGTACTTC. Translating gives CSVGLQGGKNIQYF. Full variable domain (remainder filled in from reference TRBV29-1 and TRBJ2-4): SAVISQKPSRDICQRGTSLTIQCQVDSQVTMMFWYRQQPGQSLTLIATANQGSEATYESGFVIDKFPISRPNLTFSTLTVSNMSPEDSSIYLCSVGLQGGKNIQYFGAGTRLSVL.

The chain employs TRBV30 and TRBJ1-1; weak D call: TRBD1 (5 bases). The CDR3 consists of 14 residues. CDR1 is GTSNPN, CDR2 SVGIG, per germline (reference sequence). Deletions cut 6 bases from V and 0 bases from J, with 14 bases between. The CDR3 nucleotides are TGTGCCTGCCCCACAGGACCCATGAACACTGAAGCTTTCTTT. This gives the protein CACPTGPMNTEAFF.

This clone has a single count. Other DNA sequences within the sample encode an identical CDR3. This rearrangement joins TRBV12-3 or TRBV12-4 to TRBJ2-1; D is ambiguous. The CDR3 spans 11 residues. The V and J ends lost 6 bases and 7 bases respectively, with 7 bases between them. CDR3 residues: CASSPRNEQFF. In DNA, the CDR3 is TGTGCCAGCAGCCCCCGGAATGAGCAGTTCTTC.

The chain combines TRBV5-1 with TRBJ1-1, with D hard to call. Germline loops: CDR1 SGHRS, CDR2 YFSETQ. The V and J ends lost 0 bases and 9 bases respectively, with 9 bases between them. This CDR3 is built from 12 residues. The CDR3 coding sequence is TGCGCCAGCAGCTTGGACGCACAGCAAGCTTTCTTT. This gives the protein CASSLDAQQAFF.

The V gene is TRBV11-2, the J gene TRBJ2-2, with D possibly matching TRBD1 (7 bases). Trimming took off 6 bases at V and 6 bases at J, with 14 bases between the two ends. Looked up from germline, CDR1 is SGHAT and CDR2 is FQNNGV. The CDR3 contains 14 residues. The CDR3 is CASRSGGLAGELFF. In DNA, the CDR3 is TGTGCCAGCAGGTCAGGGGGGTTGGCCGGGGAGCTGTTTTTT.

The gene calls are TRBV10-1 and TRBJ1-2; 12 bases match TRBD1. Looked up from germline, CDR1 is WNHNN and CDR2 is SYGVQD (reference sequence). The CDR3 is 17 amino acids. V dropped 7 bases and J dropped 7; count of bases not matched to a gene: 16. The CDR3 sequence is CASTARDRGHTPAGYTF. CDR3 coding DNA: TGCGCCAGCACTGCCCGGGACAGGGGGCATACGCCTGCTGGCTACACCTTC.

This chain connects TRBV7-2 to TRBJ2-2; 12 positions match TRBD2. The length of the CDR3 is 16 residues. Trimming cost V 6 bases and J 2 bases; bases outside gene matches: 4. Looked up from germline, CDR1 is SGHTA and CDR2 is FQGNSA. The CDR3 spells CASRALAGGNTGELFF. In DNA, the CDR3 is TGTGCCAGCAGGGCACTAGCGGGGGGCAACACCGGGGAGCTGTTTTTT.

The V gene is TRBV15, the J gene TRBJ1-6, with D perhaps TRBD1 (5 bases). V lost 3 bases to trimming and J lost 17 bases, with 17 bases between them. From germline, CDR1 is LNHNV and CDR2 YYDKDF (reference sequence). The CDR3 is 13 amino acids. The CDR3 is CATSSMTGTLFHF. In nucleotides, the CDR3 is TGTGCCACCAGCAGCATGACGGGGACTCTTTTCCACTTT.

The rearrangement joins TRBV19 to TRBJ2-2, with D tentatively TRBD1 (6 bases). V was pared by 3 bases and J by 4 bases, with 12 bases between. The CDR3 covers 15 residues. In germline, CDR1 is LNHDA, CDR2 SQIVND (reference sequence). CDR3 region: CASSIPGTTTGELFF. DNA of the CDR3: TGTGCCAGTAGTATCCCCGGGACAACCACCGGGGAGCTGTTTTTT.

This chain uses TRBV12-5 with TRBJ1-1; a possible D gene is TRBD1 (5 bases). The V end lost 7 bases, the J end lost 1 base, and 13 bases lay between the germline ends. Germline CDR1 reads LGHNT; CDR2 reads FRNRAP. The CDR3 extends over 14 amino acids. The CDR3 coding sequence is TGTGCTAGTGCCCACGGGGGGAAGAACACTGAAGCTTTCTTT. Its protein is CASAHGGKNTEAFF.

V is TRBV11-2 and J is TRBJ1-2, with 9 positions matching TRBD1. Germline CDR1 reads SGHAT; CDR2 reads FQNNGV. This CDR3 has 14 residues. Trimming removed 5 bases from V and 7 bases from J; junction bases left unmatched: 8. CDR3 DNA: TGTGCCAGCAGCCGGCAACAGGGGGCCGGTGGCTACACCTTC. Translation gives CASSRQQGAGGYTF.

The chain carries TRBV3-1 (or the pseudogene TRBV3-2) and TRBJ1-4, with 10 bases that match TRBD1. Germline V gives CDR1 LGHDT, CDR2 YNNKEL (reference sequence). CDR3 size: 16 residues. V trimming: 4 bases; J trimming: 2 bases; junction bases outside the gene matches: 4. CDR3 residues: CASSPPGQGTNEKLFF. The CDR3, as DNA: TGTGCCAGCAGCCCGCCGGGACAGGGGACTAATGAAAAACTGTTTTTT.

The rearrangement joins TRBV7-7 to TRBJ2-1; the match to TRBD2 covers 8 bases. There are 15 residues in the CDR3. After removal of 5 bases from V and 0 bases from J, the junction contained 3 bases not matched to a gene. Per the germline V gene, CDR1 is SSHAT and CDR2 is FNYEAQ (reference sequence). CDR3 nucleotides: TGTGCCAGCAGCCGGGGGGGAAGCTCCTACAATGAGCAGTTCTTC. Its protein product is CASSRGGSSYNEQFF.

The rearrangement links TRBV27 to TRBJ2-3; D ambiguous. The CDR3 is made up of 13 amino acids. Germline V gives CDR1 MNHEY, CDR2 SMNVEV (reference sequence). Trimming took 6 bases from V and 2 from J, leaving 9 bases between them. The CDR3 DNA reads as TGTGCCAGCAGAATGGCCTCCACAGATACGCAGTATTTT. It is translated as CASRMASTDTQYF.

The rearrangement joins TRBV15 to TRBJ2-3; maybe TRBD2 (5 bases). The ends were cut back, 1 base at V and 0 bases at J, with 14 bases in the middle. The CDR3 covers 17 residues. CDR1 is LNHNV, CDR2 YYDKDF, per germline (reference sequence). The CDR3 reads CATSRGEGRASTDTQYF. In DNA form, the CDR3 reads TGTGCCACCAGCAGAGGGGAAGGGCGGGCAAGCACAGATACGCAGTATTTT.

The chain has TRBV3-1 (or the pseudogene TRBV3-2) and TRBJ1-1; D is unresolved. The V end lost 1 base, the J end lost 6 bases, and 9 bases lay between the germline ends. CDR3 length: 13 amino acids. Per germline, CDR1 LGHDT and CDR2 YNNKEL (reference sequence). The CDR3: CASSQGEYSEAFF. For the CDR3, the DNA is TGTGCCAGCAGCCAAGGAGAGTACTCTGAAGCTTTCTTT.

This chain links TRBV30 with TRBJ1-1; 8 positions match TRBD1. The trim removed 0 bases at V and 5 bases at J, leaving 11 bases unmatched. The CDR3 runs 16 residues. The germline V gene encodes CDR1 GTSNPN and CDR2 SVGIG (reference sequence). CDR3 residues: CAWSVRTGLSRTEAFF. The CDR3 nucleotides read TGTGCCTGGAGTGTCCGGACAGGGCTATCACGGACTGAAGCTTTCTTT.

In its sample, this clone was seen a few times. The gene calls are TRBV28 and TRBJ1-6; 7 nucleotides align to TRBD1. After removal of 7 bases from V and 10 bases from J, the junction contained 10 bases not matched to a gene. The V gene's germline CDR1 is MDHEN and CDR2 SYDVKM. The CDR3 spans 14 residues. The CDR3 region is CASMGTGVGSPLHF. The CDR3 DNA reads as TGTGCCAGCATGGGAACAGGGGTAGGATCACCCCTCCACTTT.

The rearrangement links TRBV4-3 to TRBJ1-4; a weak D match, TRBD1 (5 bases). The V and J ends lost 7 bases and 4 bases respectively, with 16 bases between them. CDR1 and CDR2 (germline): LGHNA, YSLEER. The CDR3 is 15 residues long. CDR3 DNA sequence: TGCGCCAGCACTGGAGGGGCAGGACTTAATGAAAAACTGTTTTTT. Protein: CASTGGAGLNEKLFF.